This TCR beta chain derives from a study of shared clonotypes between healthy human individuals. CDR1 is LNHDA and CDR2 is SQIVND in the germline V gene (reference sequence). V was pared by 6 bases and J by 4 bases, with 15 bases between. The CDR3 is 14 residues long. The material for each subset, its genomic DNA, was split evenly across several immunoSEQ plates. Sequenced by immunoSEQ multiplex PCR; TCRdb stores in-frame clones only, minus some. The sample carries 2,500,000 or so clones, about 92% recorded once. Study results and caveats: In contrast to clonotypes shared by all four donors, non-shared clonotypes had lower generation probabilities.

Turning to this clone: The antigen is unknown.

Source material: naive CD4+ T cells sorted from blood. Noted subset: CD45RA+ positively selected. This chain uses TRBV19 with TRBJ1-1; D remains ambiguous. This receptor was taken from a man aged 18 to 35 in good health. The CDR3 spells CASRTPKMVTEAFF. The CDR3 DNA reads as TGTGCCAGTAGGACCCCCAAAATGGTCACTGAAGCTTTCTTT. The full variable domain, with the rest looked up from reference TRBV19 and TRBJ1-1, is DGGITQSPKYLFRKEGQNVTLSCEQNLNHDAMYWYRQDPGQGLRLIYYSQIVNDFQKGDIAEGYSVSREKKESFPLTVTSAQKNPTAFYLCASRTPKMVTEAFFGQGTRLTVV.